This T cell receptor beta chain was captured in a study of T-cell memory formation after mild COVID-19. TCRdb called the 5' RACE reads again in MiXCR, with one record for every CDR3 protein. The sample includes more than 85,000 distinct CDR3 sequences, 11% of them seen just once. CDR3 length: 15 residues. Trimming took 4 bases from V and 7 from J, leaving 18 bases between them. Germline CDR1 and CDR2: SGHNT and YYREEE (reference sequence). The sample comprised PBMCs or a T cell subset sorted from them (not recorded which). This clonotype was obtained from a man aged 18 to 30 who had mild COVID-19 (a few samples of this study predate the infection). Cell type and time point are not known. The chain combines TRBV5-4 with TRBJ2-1, with D tentatively TRBD2 (5 bases). Here the CDR3 reads CASSDLDWAENEQFF. As DNA, the CDR3 is TGTGCCAGCAGCGATTTGGACTGGGCGGAGAATGAGCAGTTCTTC.